The 20 T cell receptor beta chains presented below share a single source sample, sequenced in a study of beta chain features in type 1 diabetes. Overall study results and limits: In all four CD4+ subsets, TCRB CDR3 length was significantly, moderately reduced in type 1 diabetes.

These TCRs are of unknown antigen specificity. Isolated RNA was reverse transcribed in full, so expressed TCRB transcripts were sequenced. Profiled with immunoSEQ multiplex PCR; TCRdb holds only in-frame clones, not every one. The sample contains around 70,000 clones, nearly 50% of which appear only once. The sample consisted of central memory CD4+ T cells from blood. Source of these receptors: a man aged 25-40 years with type 1 diabetes.

The rearrangement uses TRBV6-1 and TRBJ1-2, with D unclear. The CDR3 covers 15 residues. The V end was cut by 2 bases, the J end by 2 bases, with 12 bases between. Looked up from germline, CDR1 is MNHNS and CDR2 is SASEGT. Here the CDR3 reads CASSEYYESNYGYTF. CDR3 in DNA: TGTGCCAGCAGTGAATACTATGAGAGCAACTATGGCTACACCTTC.

This clone was seen a handful of times. V usage is TRBV19 and J usage is TRBJ2-7; weak D call: TRBD2 (5 bases). The CDR3 totals 14 residues. Trimming left V 7 bases short and J 4 bases short, with 17 bases between. Germline V CDR1 and CDR2: LNHDA, SQIVND (reference sequence). The CDR3 loop reads CASTPGGAFYEQYF. The CDR3, as DNA: TGTGCCAGTACCCCCGGAGGCGCATTTTACGAGCAGTACTTC.

V and J are TRBV6-1 and TRBJ1-5; D unclear. The CDR3 totals 13 residues. Germline assignment: CDR1 MNHNS and CDR2 SASEGT. V gave up 3 bases and J gave up 1 base, with 4 bases separating them. The CDR3 spells CASSEASNQPQHF. CDR3 nucleotides: TGTGCCAGCAGTGAGGCAAGCAATCAGCCCCAGCATTTT.

The chain has TRBV2 and TRBJ2-6; 8 bases line up with TRBD1. CDR1 is SNHLY and CDR2 is FYNNEI in the germline V gene. The CDR3 loop spans 17 amino acids. Trimming at V came to 4 bases and at J to 2 bases, leaving 7 bases not matched to a gene. In DNA form, the CDR3 reads TGTGCCAGCAGTGCTTGGACAGGGTTTGCTGGGGCCAACGTCCTGACTTTC. As protein: CASSAWTGFAGANVLTF.

The V and J genes are TRBV2 and TRBJ1-1; unclear D gene. CDR1 and CDR2 from the germline V gene are SNHLY and FYNNEI. There are 13 residues in the CDR3. Between the trimmed V and J ends, which lost 3 bases and 11 bases, there was a span of 16 bases. CDR3 sequence reads: CASSERAALKAFF. For the CDR3, the DNA is TGTGCCAGCAGTGAGAGGGCCGCCCTTAAGGCTTTCTTT.

The chain has TRBV5-1 and TRBJ1-1, with a possible D match to TRBD1 (6 bases). CDR3 size: 14 residues. V lost 0 bases to trimming and J lost 7 bases, with 13 bases between them. Germline CDR1 SGHRS, CDR2 YFSETQ. The CDR3 DNA reads TGCGCCAGCAGCTTGGACAGGGCGCGTGGTGAAGCTTTCTTT. As protein: CASSLDRARGEAFF.

This chain joins TRBV7-9 and TRBJ1-2, with D hard to call. The CDR3 sequence is 13 residues long. V lost 5 bases and J lost 1, with 8 bases in between. From germline, CDR1 is SEHNR and CDR2 FQNEAQ (reference sequence). CDR3 bases: TGTGCCAGCAGCCCTGACTATAACTATGGCTACACCTTC. It translates to CASSPDYNYGYTF.

The chain is built from TRBV19 and TRBJ1-2; D unclear. V dropped 3 bases and J dropped 3 bases, with 5 bases sitting between them. CDR1 and CDR2 (germline): LNHDA, SQIVND (reference sequence). The CDR3 is 12 residues long. CDR3 nucleotide sequence: TGTGCCAGTAGTATGGGCGACTATGGCTACACCTTC. Its translation is CASSMGDYGYTF.

The gene calls are TRBV7-2 and TRBJ2-2; D is unclear. Germline values: CDR1 SGHTA, CDR2 FQGNSA. The V end lost 5 bases, the J end lost 1 base, and 2 bases lay between the germline ends. This CDR3 region has 12 residues. CDR3 nucleotide sequence: TGTGCCAGCAGCCGGAACACCGGGGAGCTGTTTTTT. It specifies CASSRNTGELFF.

CDR3 amino acids: CASARTGPNEQFF. CDR3 DNA: TGTGCCAGCGCGAGGACAGGGCCAAATGAGCAGTTCTTC. This chain joins TRBV6-6 and TRBJ2-1, with TRBD1 identical over 8 bases. The V gene's germline CDR1 is MNHNY and CDR2 SVGAGI (reference sequence). CDR3 length: 13 amino acids. Trimming at V came to 8 bases and at J to 7 bases, leaving 7 bases not matched to a gene.

The rearrangement links TRBV6-5 to TRBJ1-1, with D unresolved. The CDR3 has 16 amino acids. The germline V gene encodes CDR1 MNHEY and CDR2 SVGAGI. With 2 bases removed from V and 1 base from J, the gap between germline ends came to 14 bases. The CDR3 nucleotides are TGTGCCAGCAGTTACCCGAGCTCCTCGGGGAACACTGAAGCTTTCTTT. It encodes CASSYPSSSGNTEAFF.

The chain combines TRBV5-1 with TRBJ2-7; 7 nucleotides line up with TRBD2. Trimming at V came to 2 bases and at J to 0 bases, leaving 2 bases not matched to a gene. CDR1 is SGHRS, CDR2 YFSETQ, per germline. This CDR3 has 14 amino acids. CDR3 in amino acids: CASSFTSASYEQYF. The CDR3 region has the DNA TGCGCCAGCAGCTTCACTAGCGCCTCCTACGAGCAGTACTTC.

This clone was observed a handful of times. This chain connects TRBV4-2 to TRBJ2-3, with 7 bases identical to TRBD2. The V gene end was trimmed by 1 base and the J gene end by 6 bases; junction bases not matched to a gene: 10. The CDR3 has 16 residues. The germline CDR1 and CDR2 sequences are LGHNA and YNFKEQ. The CDR3 spells CASSQAESGNEDTQYF. In DNA form, the CDR3 reads TGTGCCAGCAGCCAAGCCGAGAGCGGGAACGAGGATACGCAGTATTTT.

Only a few counts were recorded for this clone. This CDR3 is CAATGGQLSEAFF. The CDR3 bases are TGTGCCGCTACCGGTGGGCAGCTCTCTGAAGCTTTCTTT. V and J are TRBV10-3 and TRBJ1-1; D not certain. Germline lookup yields CDR1 ENHRY and CDR2 SYGVKD. V lost 11 bases and J 6 bases, leaving 19 bases between the germline ends. The CDR3 is 13 amino acids.

The chain employs TRBV7-8 and TRBJ2-1, with 7 bases aligning to TRBD2. CDR3 size: 16 residues. The germline CDR1 and CDR2 sequences are SGHVS and FQNEAQ. V lost 1 base and J lost 10; bases outside the gene matches: 13. In nucleotides, the CDR3 is TGTGCCAGCAGCTTAGTAGGGGCTAGCGGCGTCGGAGAGCAGTTCTTC. Translating it yields CASSLVGASGVGEQFF.

The chain employs TRBV7-9 and TRBJ2-7; perhaps TRBD2 as D (6 bases). Germline-derived CDR1 and CDR2 are SEHNR and FQNEAQ (reference sequence). The CDR3 has 16 amino acids. Trimming stripped 1 base from V and 1 base from J, with 14 bases between. The CDR3 DNA reads as TGTGCCAGCAGCTTAGAAGTCGGACTAATTTCCTACGAGCAGTACTTC. Its protein product is CASSLEVGLISYEQYF.

The gene calls are TRBV5-1 and TRBJ1-3; 7 bases match TRBD1. The CDR3 spans 15 residues. Trimming removed 6 bases from V and 2 bases from J; junction bases left unmatched: 8. CDR1 and CDR2 from the germline V gene are SGHRS and YFSETQ. CDR3 coding DNA: TGCGCCAGCACCGACTACAGGGGCGCTGGAAACACCATATATTTT. Its protein product is CASTDYRGAGNTIYF. Full variable domain (outside the CDR3, taken from reference TRBV5-1 and TRBJ1-3): KAGVTQTPRYLIKTRGQQVTLSCSPISGHRSVSWYQQTPGQGLQFLFEYFSETQRNKGNFPGRFSGRQFSNSRSEMNVSTLELGDSALYLCASTDYRGAGNTIYFGEGSWLTVV.

The V call is TRBV27, the J call TRBJ2-3, with TRBD1 as a possible D gene (6 bases). V was cut by 2 bases and J by 1 base, with 10 bases left in between. CDR3 length: 15 residues. Germline loops: CDR1 MNHEY, CDR2 SMNVEV (reference sequence). Here the CDR3 reads CASSLQGWGTDTQYF. CDR3 DNA: TGTGCCAGCAGTTTACAGGGGTGGGGCACAGATACGCAGTATTTT.

V is TRBV6-6 and J is TRBJ1-1; 7 bases fit TRBD1. V lost 4 bases to trimming and J lost 2 bases; unmatched junction nucleotides: 4. This CDR3 is 14 amino acids long. Germline V gene sequence: CDR1 MNHNY, CDR2 SVGAGI (reference sequence). Written as DNA, the CDR3 is TGTGCCAGCAGTTTTCGACAGGGAAACACTGAAGCTTTCTTT. The encoded protein is CASSFRQGNTEAFF.

In its sample, this clone was seen a few times. This chain joins TRBV30 and TRBJ2-7, with D unresolved. Per the germline V gene, CDR1 is GTSNPN and CDR2 is SVGIG (reference sequence). V was pared by 3 bases and J by 2 bases, with 11 bases between. This CDR3 contains 13 residues. CDR3 protein: CAWSPKHTYEQYF. CDR3 bases: TGTGCCTGGAGCCCCAAACACACCTACGAGCAGTACTTC.